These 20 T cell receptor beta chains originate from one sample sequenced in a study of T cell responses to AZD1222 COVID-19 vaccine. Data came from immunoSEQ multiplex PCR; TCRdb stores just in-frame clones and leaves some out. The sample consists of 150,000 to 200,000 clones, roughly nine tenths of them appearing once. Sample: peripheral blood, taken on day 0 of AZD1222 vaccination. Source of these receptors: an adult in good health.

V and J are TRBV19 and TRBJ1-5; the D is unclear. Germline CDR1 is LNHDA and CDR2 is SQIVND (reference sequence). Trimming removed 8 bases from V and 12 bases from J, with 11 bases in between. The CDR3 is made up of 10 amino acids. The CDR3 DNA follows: TGTGCCAGTGGTACGTTCGACCAGCATTTT. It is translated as CASGTFDQHF.

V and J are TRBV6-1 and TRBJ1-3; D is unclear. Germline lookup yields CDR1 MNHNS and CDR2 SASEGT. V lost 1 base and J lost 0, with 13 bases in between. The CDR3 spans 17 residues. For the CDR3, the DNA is TGTGCCAGCAGTGAAGGCGGGTTTGTAGGCTCTGGAAACACCATATATTTT. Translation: CASSEGGFVGSGNTIYF.

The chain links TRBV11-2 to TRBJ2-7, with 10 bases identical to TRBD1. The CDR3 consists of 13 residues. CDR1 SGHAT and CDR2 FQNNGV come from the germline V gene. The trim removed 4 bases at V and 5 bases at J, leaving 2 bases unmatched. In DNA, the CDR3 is TGTGCCAGCAGCTCGGGACAGGGGAACGAGCAGTACTTC. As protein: CASSSGQGNEQYF.

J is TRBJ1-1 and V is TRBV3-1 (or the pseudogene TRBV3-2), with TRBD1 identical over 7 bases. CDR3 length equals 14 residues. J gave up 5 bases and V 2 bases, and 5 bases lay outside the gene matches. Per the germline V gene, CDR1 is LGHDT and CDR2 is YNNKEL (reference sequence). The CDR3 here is CASSQTGQPTEAFF. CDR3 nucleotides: TGTGCCAGCAGCCAAACGGGACAGCCAACTGAAGCTTTCTTT.

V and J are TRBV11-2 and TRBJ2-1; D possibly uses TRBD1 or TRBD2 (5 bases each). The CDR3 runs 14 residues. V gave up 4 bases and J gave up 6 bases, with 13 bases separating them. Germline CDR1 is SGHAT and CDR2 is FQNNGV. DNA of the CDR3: TGTGCCAGCAGCTGGGACCTCGGGTTCAATGAGCAGTTCTTC. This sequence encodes CASSWDLGFNEQFF.

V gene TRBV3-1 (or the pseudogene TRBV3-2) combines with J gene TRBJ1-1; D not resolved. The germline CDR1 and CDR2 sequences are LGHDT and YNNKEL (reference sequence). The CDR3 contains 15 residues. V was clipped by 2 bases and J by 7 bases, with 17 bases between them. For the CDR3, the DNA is TGTGCCAGCAGCCAAAGAGGCAGTGGTGTGTATGAAGCTTTCTTT. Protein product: CASSQRGSGVYEAFF.

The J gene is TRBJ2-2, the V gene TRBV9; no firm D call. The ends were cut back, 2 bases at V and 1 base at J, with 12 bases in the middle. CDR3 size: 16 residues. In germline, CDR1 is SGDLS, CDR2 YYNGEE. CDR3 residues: CASSVAIQMNTGELFF. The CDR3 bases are TGTGCCAGCAGCGTCGCGATCCAGATGAACACCGGGGAGCTGTTTTTT.

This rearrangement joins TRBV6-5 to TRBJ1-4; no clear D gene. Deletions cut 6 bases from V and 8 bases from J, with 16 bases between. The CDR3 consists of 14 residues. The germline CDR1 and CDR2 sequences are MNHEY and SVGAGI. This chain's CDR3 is CASSRITGGEKLFF. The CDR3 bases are TGTGCCAGCAGCCGGATTACCGGTGGCGAAAAACTGTTTTTT.

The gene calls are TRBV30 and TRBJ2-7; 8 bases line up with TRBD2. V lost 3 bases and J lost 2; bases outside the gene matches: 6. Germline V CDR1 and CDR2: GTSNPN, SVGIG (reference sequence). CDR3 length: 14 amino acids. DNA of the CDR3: TGTGCCTGGAGCGGGGGGGGAATTGCCTACGAGCAGTACTTC. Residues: CAWSGGGIAYEQYF.

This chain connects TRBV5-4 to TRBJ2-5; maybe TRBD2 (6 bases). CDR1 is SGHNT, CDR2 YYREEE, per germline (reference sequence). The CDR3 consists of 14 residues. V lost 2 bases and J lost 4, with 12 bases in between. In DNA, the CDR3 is TGTGCCAGCAGCTTTGCGGCGGGATCAGAGACCCAGTACTTC. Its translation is CASSFAAGSETQYF.

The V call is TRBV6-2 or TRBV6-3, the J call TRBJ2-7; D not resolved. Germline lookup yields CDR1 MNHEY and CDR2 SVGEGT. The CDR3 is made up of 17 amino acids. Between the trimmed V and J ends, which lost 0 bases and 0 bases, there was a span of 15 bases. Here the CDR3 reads CASSYSYPPGVSYEQYF. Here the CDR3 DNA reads TGTGCCAGCAGTTACTCGTACCCCCCAGGCGTCTCCTACGAGCAGTACTTC.

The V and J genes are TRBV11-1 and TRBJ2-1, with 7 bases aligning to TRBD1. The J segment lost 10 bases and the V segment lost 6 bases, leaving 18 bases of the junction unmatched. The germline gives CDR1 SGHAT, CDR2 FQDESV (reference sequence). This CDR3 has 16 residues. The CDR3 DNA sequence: TGTGCCAGCAGTCGCGACGGGACAGCCTATTTCAAGGAGCAGTTCTTC. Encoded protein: CASSRDGTAYFKEQFF.

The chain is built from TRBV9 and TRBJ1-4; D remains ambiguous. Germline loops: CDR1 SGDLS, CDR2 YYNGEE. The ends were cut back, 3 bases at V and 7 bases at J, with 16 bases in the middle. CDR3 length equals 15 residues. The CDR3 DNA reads TGTGCCAGCAGCGCGCTCGGCAGCTCGGGTGAAAAACTGTTTTTT. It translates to CASSALGSSGEKLFF.

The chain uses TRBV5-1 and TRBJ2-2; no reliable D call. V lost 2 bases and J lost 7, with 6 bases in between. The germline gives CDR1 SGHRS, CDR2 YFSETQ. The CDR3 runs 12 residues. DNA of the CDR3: TGCGCCAGCAGCTTTTCCGGCGGGGAGCTGTTTTTT. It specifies CASSFSGGELFF.

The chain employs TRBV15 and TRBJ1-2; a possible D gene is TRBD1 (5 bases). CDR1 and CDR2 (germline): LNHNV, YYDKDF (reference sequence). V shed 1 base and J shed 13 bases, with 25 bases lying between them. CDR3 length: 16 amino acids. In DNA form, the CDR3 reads TGTGCCACCAGCAGAGGGGGCGCCGGAGACAGCTATGGGTCCACCTTC. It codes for CATSRGGAGDSYGSTF. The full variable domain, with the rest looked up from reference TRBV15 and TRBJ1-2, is DAMVIQNPRYQVTQFGKPVTLSCSQTLNHNVMYWYQQKSSQAPKLLFHYYDKDFNNEADTPDNFQSRRPNTSFCFLDIRSPGLGDTAMYLCATSRGGAGDSYGSTFGSGTRLTVV.

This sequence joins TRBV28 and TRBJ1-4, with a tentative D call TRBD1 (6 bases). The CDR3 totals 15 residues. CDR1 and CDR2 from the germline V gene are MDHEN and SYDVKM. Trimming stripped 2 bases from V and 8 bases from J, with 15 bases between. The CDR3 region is CASSLTGRGGEKLFF. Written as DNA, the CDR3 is TGTGCCAGCAGTTTAACCGGCAGGGGTGGAGAAAAACTGTTTTTT.

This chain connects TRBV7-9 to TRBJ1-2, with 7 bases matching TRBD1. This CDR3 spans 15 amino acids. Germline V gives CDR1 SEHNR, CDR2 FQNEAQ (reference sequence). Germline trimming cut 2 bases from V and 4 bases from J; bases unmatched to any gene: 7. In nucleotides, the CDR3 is TGTGCCAGCAGCTTATTTGACAGGGAGGGCTATGGCTACACCTTC. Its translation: CASSLFDREGYGYTF.

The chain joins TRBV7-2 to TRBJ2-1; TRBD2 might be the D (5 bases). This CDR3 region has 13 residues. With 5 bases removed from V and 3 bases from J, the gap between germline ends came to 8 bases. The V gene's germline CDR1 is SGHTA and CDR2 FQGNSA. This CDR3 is CASSPGNYNEQFF. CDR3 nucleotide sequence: TGTGCCAGCAGCCCCGGGAACTACAATGAGCAGTTCTTC. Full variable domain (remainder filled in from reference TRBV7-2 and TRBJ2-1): GAGVSQSPSNKVTEKGKDVELRCDPISGHTALYWYRQSLGQGLEFLIYFQGNSAPDKSGLPSDRFSAERTGGSVSTLTIQRTQQEDSAVYLCASSPGNYNEQFFGPGTRLTVL.

CDR3 region: CASSPKGTGNYEQYF. The CDR3, as DNA: TGTGCCAGCAGCCCGAAAGGGACAGGGAACTACGAGCAGTACTTC. The chain uses TRBV28 and TRBJ2-7; TRBD1 matches 9 bases. The CDR3 is made up of 15 amino acids. The V segment lost 6 bases and the J segment 3 bases; nucleotides outside the gene matches: 9. Germline V gives CDR1 MDHEN, CDR2 SYDVKM.

The CDR3 bases are TGTGCCAGCAGCTTAGGTCCGAACAATCAGCCCCAGCATTTT. Protein sequence: CASSLGPNNQPQHF. The chain links TRBV7-9 to TRBJ1-5; D is unresolved. The CDR3 covers 14 residues. Deletions cut 1 base from V and 3 bases from J, with 7 bases between. CDR1 and CDR2 (germline): SEHNR, FQNEAQ (reference sequence). Supplemented by reference TRBV7-9 and TRBJ1-5, the full variable domain reads DTGVSQNPRHKITKRGQNVTFRCDPISEHNRLYWYRQTLGQGPEFLTYFQNEAQLEKSRLLSDRFSAERPKGSFSTLEIQRTEQGDSAMYLCASSLGPNNQPQHFGDGTRLSIL.